This T cell receptor (beta chain) was profiled in a study of response to subunit inactivated influenza vaccine. Study-level findings and limits: The authors proposed limited new T cell recruitment per seasonal influenza vaccination.

The germline V and J ends were trimmed by 4 bases and 1 base, with 11 bases remaining between them. This CDR3 has 14 amino acids. CDR1 is SGDLS, CDR2 YYNGEE, per germline. MiXCR was run by TCRdb on the RT-PCR reads, yielding one entry per CDR3 protein. This repertoire shows more than 400,000 distinct CDR3 sequences, less than 7.5% found once; its top ten account for around 14%. Many counts were recorded for this clonotype. Its antigen is unidentified. The material was PBMCs from blood, obtained about 24 months after vaccination. The chain combines TRBV9 with TRBJ2-5; D perhaps matches TRBD1 (5 bases). The sequence came from a man between 50 and 70 years old who received an inactivated influenza vaccine. The chain's CDR3 is CASSPSTAQETQYF. The CDR3 region has the DNA TGTGCCAGCAGCCCGTCGACAGCCCAAGAGACCCAGTACTTC.